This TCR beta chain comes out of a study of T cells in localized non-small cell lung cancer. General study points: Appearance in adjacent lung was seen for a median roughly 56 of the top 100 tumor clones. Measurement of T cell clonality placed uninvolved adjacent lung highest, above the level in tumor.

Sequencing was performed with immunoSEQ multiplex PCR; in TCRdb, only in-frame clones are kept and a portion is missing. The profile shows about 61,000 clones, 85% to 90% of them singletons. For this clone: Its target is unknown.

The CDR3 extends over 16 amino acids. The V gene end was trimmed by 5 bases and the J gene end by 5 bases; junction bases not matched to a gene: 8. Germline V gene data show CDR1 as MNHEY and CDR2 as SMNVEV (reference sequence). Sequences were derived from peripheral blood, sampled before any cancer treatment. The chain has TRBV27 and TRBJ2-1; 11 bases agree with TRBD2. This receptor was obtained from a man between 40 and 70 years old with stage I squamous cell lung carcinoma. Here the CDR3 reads CASSLTGLADHNEQFF. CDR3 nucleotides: TGTGCCAGCAGTCTTACGGGACTAGCGGACCACAATGAGCAGTTCTTC.